The clone carrying this T cell receptor beta chain showed up many times. Its antigen is unknown. A TCRbeta library incorporating unique molecular identifiers was prepared. TCRdb passed the PCR reads through MiXCR, listing each CDR3 protein once. Of about 500,000 distinct CDR3 sequences in the sample, about an eighth are singletons; the top ten hold approximately 15%. This entry comes from a study of T-cell reconstitution after alpha-beta-depleted transplantation in children. Study-level points and caveats: At the one-year point after transplant, T-cell counts and TCRbeta diversity were found to come mostly from T cells that had been newly produced. Alpha-beta T cells present about two months after transplant were reported to originate from several hundred expanded graft clones. There were some patients whose high TCRbeta diversity at day 60 came from surviving recipient T cells and thymic progenitors.

Germline V gene sequence: CDR1 KGHSH, CDR2 LQKENI. The CDR3 length is 13 residues. With 3 bases removed from V and 4 bases from J, the gap between germline ends came to 9 bases. The source was PBMCs, mostly from graft donor cells, collected 180 days after TCRalphabeta/CD19-depleted stem cell transplant. The clonotype was recovered from a female patient aged 2 to 10 who had a stem cell transplant for aplastic anemia, so the T cells may come from the graft donor. The rearrangement joins TRBV18 to TRBJ2-5, with unresolved D. The CDR3 bases are TGTGCCAGCTCACCCATTTACCGAGAGACCCAGTACTTC. This sequence encodes CASSPIYRETQYF.